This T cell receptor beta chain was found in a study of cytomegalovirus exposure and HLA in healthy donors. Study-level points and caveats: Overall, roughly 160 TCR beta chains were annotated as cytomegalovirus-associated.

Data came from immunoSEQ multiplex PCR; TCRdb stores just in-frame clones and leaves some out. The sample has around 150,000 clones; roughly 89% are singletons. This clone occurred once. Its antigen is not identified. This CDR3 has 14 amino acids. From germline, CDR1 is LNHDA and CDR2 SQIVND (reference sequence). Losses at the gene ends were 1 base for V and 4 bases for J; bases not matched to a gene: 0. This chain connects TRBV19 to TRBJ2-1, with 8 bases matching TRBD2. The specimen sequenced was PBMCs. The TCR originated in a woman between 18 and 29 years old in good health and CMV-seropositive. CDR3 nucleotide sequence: TGTGCCAGTAGTATAGGCGGGAGGTACAATGAGCAGTTCTTC. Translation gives CASSIGGRYNEQFF. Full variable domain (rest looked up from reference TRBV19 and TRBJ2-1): DGGITQSPKYLFRKEGQNVTLSCEQNLNHDAMYWYRQDPGQGLRLIYYSQIVNDFQKGDIAEGYSVSREKKESFPLTVTSAQKNPTAFYLCASSIGGRYNEQFFGPGTRLTVL.